This T cell receptor (beta chain) was observed in a study of OX40 agonist ivuxolimab in advanced cancers. Overall study context: From about 23 to 85 years was the age range, with a mean of around 57 years, and about 83% were male.

Assay: immunoSEQ multiplex PCR; the TCRdb copy retains only in-frame clones and omits some. Among 95,000 to 150,000 clones listed, roughly 93% were seen once. Germline CDR1 SGHTA, CDR2 FQGNSA. With V trimmed by 7 bases and J by 1 base, 3 bases remained unmatched. The CDR3 runs 13 residues. In its sample, this clone was seen once. Its antigen is still unknown. Study results and limitations: Partial responders at 0.1-3.0 mg/kg showed near-lowest clonal expansion. Some nonresponders additionally presented with little normalized T-cell clonal expansion.

The receptor was isolated from an adult with an advanced solid tumor such as melanoma, head and neck, liver or kidney cancer. Material: CD4+ or CD8+ T cells sorted from blood, obtained in a trial of the OX40 agonist ivuxolimab. V gene TRBV7-2 combines with J gene TRBJ1-1; TRBD1 matches at 7 bases. The CDR3 sequence: CASTRTGNTEAFF. The CDR3 DNA is TGTGCCAGCACCAGGACAGGGAACACTGAAGCTTTCTTT.